The clone carrying this T cell receptor (beta chain) was observed a handful of times. Its antigen is unknown. A 5'RACE template-switching step, the method used to make TCR cDNA, added a universal primer site and UMIs. Each CDR3 protein gets one entry after TCRdb re-called the 5' RACE reads with MiXCR. The data contain under 300,000 distinct CDR3 sequences, roughly 6.2% of them seen just once; the ten biggest clones take up roughly 1%. The CDR3 covers 16 residues. V was pared by 2 bases and J by 1 base, with 0 bases of the junction left unmatched. Germline V lookup: CDR1 MNHEY, CDR2 SVGAGI. These data come from a study of T cells after yellow fever vaccination. Findings and limits, study-wide: CD4 and CD8 compartments shared a small share of clonotypes. It was a weaker secondary response, yet one that peaked faster, at day 5 versus 15. Post-booster repertoires contained most primary-vaccination clones again (around 97% CD4, about 90% CD8).

The gene calls are TRBV6-5 and TRBJ2-1; 12 bases align to TRBD2. This TCR was sampled from a man in his thirties or forties who received the YFV17D yellow fever vaccine. This material consisted of CD4+ T cells sorted from PBMCs, taken on the day of the yellow fever booster vaccination. For the CDR3, the DNA is TGTGCCAGCAGTTACGGGACTAGCGGGTCCTACAATGAGCAGTTCTTC. As protein: CASSYGTSGSYNEQFF.